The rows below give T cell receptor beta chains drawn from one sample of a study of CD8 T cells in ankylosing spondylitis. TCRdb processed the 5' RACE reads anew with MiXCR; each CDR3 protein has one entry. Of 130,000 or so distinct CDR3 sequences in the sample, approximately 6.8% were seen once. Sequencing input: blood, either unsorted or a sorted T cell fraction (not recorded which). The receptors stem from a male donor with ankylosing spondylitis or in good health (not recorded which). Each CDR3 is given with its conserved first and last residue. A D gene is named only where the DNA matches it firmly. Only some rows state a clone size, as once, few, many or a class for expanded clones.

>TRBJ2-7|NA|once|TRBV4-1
CASSLSTGNSYEQYF
TGCGCCAGCAGCCTTTCGACAGGAAACTCCTACGAGCAGTACTTC
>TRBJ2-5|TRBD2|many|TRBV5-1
CASMRAQGGPLLEETQYF
TGCGCCAGCATGAGGGCCCAGGGAGGGCCGTTGTTGGAAGAGACCCAGTACTTC
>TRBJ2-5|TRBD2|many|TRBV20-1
CSAPLAGEETQYF
TGCAGTGCTCCGTTAGCGGGAGAAGAGACCCAGTACTTC
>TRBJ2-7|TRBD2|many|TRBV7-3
CASSPSGPFSYEQYF
TGTGCCAGCAGCCCTAGCGGGCCTTTCTCCTACGAGCAGTACTTC
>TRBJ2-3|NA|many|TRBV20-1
CSARRPEGDTQYF
TGCAGTGCTAGACGACCGGAGGGAGATACGCAGTATTTT
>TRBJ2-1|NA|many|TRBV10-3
CAISVSASASNEQFF
TGTGCCATCAGTGTGTCGGCCTCGGCTTCCAATGAGCAGTTCTTC
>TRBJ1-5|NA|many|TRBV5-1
CASSLDPVNQPQHF
TGCGCCAGCAGCTTGGACCCAGTCAATCAGCCCCAGCATTTT
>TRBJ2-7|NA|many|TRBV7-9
CASNRGGYEQYF
TGTGCCAGCAACCGGGGTGGCTACGAGCAGTACTTC
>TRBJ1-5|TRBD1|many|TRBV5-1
CASSLGQGDNQPQHF
TGCGCCAGCAGCTTGGGACAGGGGGACAATCAGCCCCAGCATTTT
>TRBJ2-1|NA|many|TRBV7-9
CASSHPSDNEQFF
TGTGCCAGCAGCCACCCTAGCGACAATGAGCAGTTCTTC
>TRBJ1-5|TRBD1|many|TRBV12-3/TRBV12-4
CASTQGGAGNQPQHF
TGTGCCAGCACCCAGGGGGGGGCTGGCAATCAGCCCCAGCATTTT
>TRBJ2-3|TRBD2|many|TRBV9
CASSALTSGSPDTQYF
TGTGCCAGCAGCGCTCTGACTAGCGGGAGCCCAGATACGCAGTATTTT
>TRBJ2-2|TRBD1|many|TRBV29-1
CSVVRGQNTGELFF
TGCAGCGTTGTCAGGGGGCAGAACACCGGGGAGCTGTTTTTT
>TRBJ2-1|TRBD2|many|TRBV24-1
CATGPSGPYNEQFF
TGTGCCACCGGACCTAGCGGTCCCTACAATGAGCAGTTCTTC
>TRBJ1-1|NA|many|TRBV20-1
CSVVWGGTIGAFF
TGCAGCGTCGTCTGGGGGGGGACGATTGGAGCTTTCTTT
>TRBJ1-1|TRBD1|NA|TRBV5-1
CASSPIQGGGTEAFF
TGCGCCAGCAGCCCGATACAGGGGGGGGGCACTGAAGCTTTCTTT
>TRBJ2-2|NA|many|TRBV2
CASRGRGLHTGELFF
TGTGCCAGCAGGGGCCGGGGACTTCATACCGGGGAGCTGTTTTTT
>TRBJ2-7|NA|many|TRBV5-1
CASSPVSQTYEQYF
TGCGCCAGCAGCCCCGTTAGTCAAACCTACGAGCAGTACTTC
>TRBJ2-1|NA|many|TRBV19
CASSIGSYNEQFF
TGTGCCAGTAGTATAGGCAGCTACAATGAGCAGTTCTTC
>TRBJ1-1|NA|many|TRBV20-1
CSARGRRGSGTEAFF
TGCAGTGCTAGAGGCAGGAGGGGTTCGGGGACTGAAGCTTTCTTT
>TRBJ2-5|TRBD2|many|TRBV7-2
CASSLAVVAGFQETQYF
TGTGCCAGCAGCTTAGCGGTGGTAGCGGGATTTCAAGAGACCCAGTACTTC
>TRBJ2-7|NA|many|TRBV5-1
CASSPGLGGSYEQYF
TGCGCCAGCAGCCCGGGTTTGGGCGGATCATACGAGCAGTACTTC
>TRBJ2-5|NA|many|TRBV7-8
CASSLAVGSQETQYF
TGTGCCAGCAGCTTAGCGGTAGGCAGCCAAGAGACCCAGTACTTC
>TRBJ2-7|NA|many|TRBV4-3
CASSPGQVGSYEQYF
TGCGCCAGCAGCCCTGGTCAGGTGGGATCCTACGAGCAGTACTTC
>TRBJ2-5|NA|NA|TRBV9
CASSAGDGLKMDF
TGTGCCAGCAGCGCCGGAGACGGGTTAAAGATGGACTTC
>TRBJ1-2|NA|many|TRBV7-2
CASSLELRNYGYTF
TGTGCCAGCAGCTTAGAACTGAGAAACTATGGCTACACCTTC
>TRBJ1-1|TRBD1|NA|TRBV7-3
CASSLEPGQGTTEAFF
TGTGCCAGCAGCCTTGAACCGGGACAGGGGACCACTGAAGCTTTCTTT
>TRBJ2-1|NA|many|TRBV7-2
CASSKPGVWNEQFF
TGTGCCAGCAGCAAACCAGGGGTTTGGAATGAGCAGTTCTTC
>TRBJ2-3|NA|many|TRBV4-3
CASSQRSEDTQYF
TGCGCCAGCAGCCAGCGATCAGAAGATACGCAGTATTTT
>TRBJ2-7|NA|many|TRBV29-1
CSGGAGHSYEQYF
TGCAGCGGGGGTGCGGGACACTCCTACGAGCAGTACTTC
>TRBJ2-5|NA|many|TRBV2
CASSWTDETQYF
TGTGCCAGCAGTTGGACGGACGAGACCCAGTACTTC
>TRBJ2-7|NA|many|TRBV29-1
CSVVTGTNSYEQYF
TGCAGCGTAGTTACCGGGACAAACTCCTACGAGCAGTACTTC
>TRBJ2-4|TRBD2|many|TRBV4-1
CASSQETAGWKNIQYF
TGCGCCAGCAGCCAAGAGACAGCGGGATGGAAAAACATTCAGTACTTC
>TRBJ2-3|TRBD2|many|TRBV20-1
CSAAGGLTYPDTQYF
TGCAGTGCCGCGGGGGGGCTTACTTACCCAGATACGCAGTATTTT
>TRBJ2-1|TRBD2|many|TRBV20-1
CSAPGTSGHNEQFF
TGCAGTGCTCCCGGGACTAGCGGACACAATGAGCAGTTCTTC